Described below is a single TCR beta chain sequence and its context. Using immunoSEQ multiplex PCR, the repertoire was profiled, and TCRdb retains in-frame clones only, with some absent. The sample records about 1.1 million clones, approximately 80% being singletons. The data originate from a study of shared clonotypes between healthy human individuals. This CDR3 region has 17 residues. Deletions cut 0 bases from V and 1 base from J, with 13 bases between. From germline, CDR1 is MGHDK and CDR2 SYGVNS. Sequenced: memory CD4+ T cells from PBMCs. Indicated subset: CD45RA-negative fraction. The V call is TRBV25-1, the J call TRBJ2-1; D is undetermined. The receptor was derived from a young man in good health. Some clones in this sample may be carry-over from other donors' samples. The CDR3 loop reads CASSEYIGKRSYNEQFF. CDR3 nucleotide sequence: TGTGCCAGCAGTGAATATATAGGGAAAAGGTCCTACAATGAGCAGTTCTTC.